This entry lists 32 T cell receptor beta chains sequenced from one sample in a study of blood T cell repertoires in COVID-19 (dated by TCRdb to 2018 to 2021). Libraries were built with the immunoSEQ multiplex PCR assay. TCRdb took this table from immuneACCESS and kept in-frame rearrangements with V and J called. Such tables lack part of the clones; where checked against another copy, unresolved V genes explain under half of the gap, and the rest is unexplained. This sample lists more than 55,000 clones; approximately 89% were detected once. Approximately 6.4% of the sample lies in the top ten. Material for sequencing was peripheral blood. These receptors came from a woman between 70 and 85 years old with acute or convalescent COVID-19.

V is TRBV4-1 and J is TRBJ2-7; D might be TRBD1 (5 bases). The CDR3 extends over 13 amino acids. With 1 base removed from V and 5 bases from J, the gap between germline ends came to 9 bases. Germline V lookup: CDR1 MGHRA, CDR2 YSYEKL. The CDR3 protein is CASSQGPRDEQYF. The CDR3 bases are TGCGCCAGCAGCCAAGGCCCCAGGGACGAGCAGTACTTC.

This chain links TRBV19 with TRBJ2-1; tentatively, D is TRBD1 (5 bases). This CDR3 is built from 18 residues. V was clipped by 3 bases and J by 0 bases, with 18 bases between them. CDR1 and CDR2 from the germline V gene are LNHDA and SQIVND (reference sequence). CDR3 amino acids: CASSMKGPLAPSYNEQFF. The DNA of the CDR3 is TGTGCCAGTAGTATGAAGGGGCCCTTGGCACCCTCCTACAATGAGCAGTTCTTC.

The V and J genes are TRBV5-5 and TRBJ2-7; tentative D call: TRBD1 (7 bases). Germline assignment: CDR1 SGHKS and CDR2 YYEKEE (reference sequence). This CDR3 comprises 17 residues. V dropped 1 base and J dropped 2 bases, with 19 bases sitting between them. This chain's CDR3 is CASSLWSGGTATYEQYF. The DNA for the CDR3 is TGTGCCAGCAGCTTGTGGTCAGGGGGGACAGCGACCTACGAGCAGTACTTC. Variable domain in full (rest from reference TRBV5-5 and TRBJ2-7): DAGVTQSPTHLIKTRGQQVTLRCSPISGHKSVSWYQQVLGQGPQFIFQYYEKEERGRGNFPDRFSARQFPNYSSELNVNALLLGDSALYLCASSLWSGGTATYEQYFGPGTRLTVT.

The table lists this clone with a count of one. The chain uses TRBV6-2 or TRBV6-3 and TRBJ2-1; no clear D gene. V dropped 5 bases and J dropped 6 bases, with 5 bases sitting between them. Germline assignment: CDR1 MNHEY and CDR2 SVGEGT. This CDR3 region has 11 residues. CDR3 protein: CASSLGNEQFF. The CDR3 DNA follows: TGTGCCAGCAGTCTCGGCAATGAGCAGTTCTTC.

The chain uses TRBV15 and TRBJ2-7; no reliable D call. Germline values: CDR1 LNHNV, CDR2 YYDKDF (reference sequence). The V end was cut by 6 bases, the J end by 7 bases, with 16 bases between. The length of the CDR3 is 13 residues. CDR3 in amino acids: CATRRTEYGEQYF. In nucleotides, the CDR3 is TGTGCCACCAGAAGAACAGAGTACGGTGAGCAGTACTTC.

The chain combines TRBV28 with TRBJ1-2, with 8 bases fitting TRBD1. The CDR3 loop spans 14 amino acids. V lost 3 bases and J lost 1; bases outside the gene matches: 1. Germline assignment: CDR1 MDHEN and CDR2 SYDVKM. The CDR3 loop is CASSFGQGNYGYTF. In DNA form, the CDR3 reads TGTGCCAGCAGTTTCGGACAGGGTAACTATGGCTACACCTTC.

V usage is TRBV28 and J usage is TRBJ1-2; a weak D match, TRBD1 (5 bases). The V and J ends lost 3 bases and 2 bases respectively, with 13 bases between them. The CDR3 contains 15 residues. The germline gives CDR1 MDHEN, CDR2 SYDVKM. The CDR3 region has the DNA TGTGCCAGCAGTTTCCCGACAGTTCCAAACTATGGCTACACCTTC. It yields the protein CASSFPTVPNYGYTF.

The table lists this clone with a count of one. V is TRBV13 and J is TRBJ1-1, with 12 positions matching TRBD1. V shed 5 bases, J shed 6 bases, and the junction held 4 bases outside the gene matches. The germline V gene has CDR1 PRHDT and CDR2 FYEKMQ (reference sequence). The CDR3 is made up of 14 amino acids. CDR3 sequence reads: CASSPGQGAAEAFF. DNA for the CDR3: TGTGCCAGCAGCCCGGGACAGGGGGCGGCTGAAGCTTTCTTT.

This clone showed up just once. This chain joins TRBV28 and TRBJ1-3, with 11 bases that match TRBD1. The V gene's germline CDR1 is MDHEN and CDR2 SYDVKM. The CDR3 consists of 16 residues. The ends lost 5 bases at V and 2 bases at J; junction bases unmatched: 5. In DNA, the CDR3 is TGTGCCAGCAGTCCCTCGGGACAGGGGGCTGGAAACACCATATATTTT. It encodes CASSPSGQGAGNTIYF.

This chain uses TRBV3-1 (or the pseudogene TRBV3-2) with TRBJ1-1; no firm D call. Trimming left V 1 base short and J 0 bases short, with 6 bases between. The CDR3 sequence is 14 residues long. Germline lookup yields CDR1 LGHDT and CDR2 YNNKEL (reference sequence). The CDR3 region is CASSQGGVNTEAFF. The CDR3 DNA is TGTGCCAGCAGCCAAGGAGGTGTGAACACTGAAGCTTTCTTT.

This clone has a single count. This chain uses TRBV21-1 with TRBJ1-6. TRBV21-1 is a pseudogene. The CDR3 totals 18 residues. The CDR3 bases are TGTGCCAGCAGCAACTCGTACGGTCAAAGCTCCTATAATTCACCCCTCCACTTT. This translates into CASSNSYGQSSYNSPLHF.

The CDR3 protein is CASSSGTGDEKLFF. The CDR3 DNA sequence: TGTGCCAGCAGCTCCGGGACAGGGGATGAAAAACTGTTTTTT. The J gene is TRBJ1-4, the V gene TRBV11-1; TRBD1 agrees at 10 bases. Germline V lookup: CDR1 SGHAT, CDR2 FQDESV (reference sequence). The CDR3 covers 14 residues. V lost 4 bases to trimming and J lost 6 bases; unmatched junction nucleotides: 2.

The J gene is TRBJ2-3, the V gene TRBV9; 12 bases fit TRBD2. The trim removed 0 bases at V and 5 bases at J, leaving 7 bases unmatched. The CDR3 has 17 residues. The germline CDR1 and CDR2 sequences are SGDLS and YYNGEE. The CDR3 region is CASSVALAGGQGDTQYF. As DNA, the CDR3 is TGTGCCAGCAGCGTAGCCCTAGCGGGAGGGCAGGGAGATACGCAGTATTTT.

The CDR3 spells CASSEPITGTEDYGYTF. Here the CDR3 DNA reads TGTGCCAGCAGTGAACCAATCACGGGGACAGAGGACTATGGCTACACCTTC. The chain uses TRBV6-4 and TRBJ1-2, with 7 bases aligning to TRBD1. CDR3 length: 17 amino acids. Per the germline V gene, CDR1 is MRHNA and CDR2 is SNTAGT. Trimming removed 3 bases from V and 3 bases from J; junction bases left unmatched: 13.

The rearrangement links TRBV18 to TRBJ1-1; tentatively, D is TRBD1 (5 bases). Deletions cut 2 bases from V and 1 base from J, with 8 bases between. The CDR3 sequence is 14 residues long. In germline, CDR1 is KGHSH, CDR2 LQKENI. The CDR3 nucleotides are TGTGCCAGCTCACCAATCGGGGGGAACACTGAAGCTTTCTTT. It codes for CASSPIGGNTEAFF.

The chain carries TRBV6-1 and TRBJ2-2; perhaps TRBD2 as D (5 bases). The CDR3 spans 15 residues. The V end was cut by 6 bases, the J end by 4 bases, with 15 bases between. CDR1 MNHNS and CDR2 SASEGT come from the germline V gene. The CDR3 DNA is TGTGCCAGCAGGCCCTCCGGGGTTTCCACCGGGGAGCTGTTTTTT. Translating it yields CASRPSGVSTGELFF.

Notes on this clone: The same CDR3 arises from other DNA sequences in this sample as well. The DNA of the CDR3 is TGTGCCAGCAGTTTGGGGAGGGTCGGGTACGAGCAGTACTTC. Translated: CASSLGRVGYEQYF. The V call is TRBV28, the J call TRBJ2-7; 7 positions agree with TRBD2. The CDR3 covers 14 residues. CDR1 is MDHEN and CDR2 is SYDVKM in the germline V gene. V lost 3 bases, J lost 4 bases, and 6 bases stayed unmatched.

The chain is built from TRBV19 and TRBJ1-5; possibly TRBD1 for D (5 bases). Germline lookup yields CDR1 LNHDA and CDR2 SQIVND (reference sequence). The CDR3 spans 16 residues. Trimming took off 5 bases at V and 2 bases at J, with 16 bases between the two ends. The CDR3 sequence is CASSPGTVRGNQPQHF. Written as DNA, the CDR3 is TGTGCCAGTAGTCCTGGGACTGTTAGGGGCAATCAGCCCCAGCATTTT.

The chain links TRBV11-2 to TRBJ2-7; the D gene is possibly TRBD1 (6 bases). Trimming left V 6 bases short and J 1 base short, with 13 bases between. Germline values: CDR1 SGHAT, CDR2 FQNNGV. The length of the CDR3 is 14 residues. The CDR3 reads CASRWGQASYEQYF. CDR3 sequence (DNA): TGTGCCAGCAGATGGGGGCAGGCATCCTACGAGCAGTACTTC.

The rearrangement links TRBV9 to TRBJ2-1; 10 nucleotides line up with TRBD1. The V gene's germline CDR1 is SGDLS and CDR2 YYNGEE. Trimming cost V 2 bases and J 8 bases; bases outside gene matches: 4. The CDR3 sequence is 14 residues long. The CDR3 DNA sequence: TGTGCCAGCAGCGTGGGACAGGGGATCGATGAGCAGTTCTTC. Protein: CASSVGQGIDEQFF.

V is TRBV28 and J is TRBJ2-7; possibly TRBD2 for D (5 bases). The CDR3 is made up of 11 amino acids. Germline V gene data show CDR1 as MDHEN and CDR2 as SYDVKM. The germline V and J ends were trimmed by 6 bases and 7 bases, with 10 bases remaining between them. CDR3: CASRVRREQYF. The CDR3 region has the DNA TGTGCCAGCAGGGTCAGGAGGGAGCAGTACTTC.

The chain is built from TRBV28 and TRBJ2-7, with 9 bases that match TRBD1. The CDR3 contains 19 residues. Germline CDR1 and CDR2: MDHEN and SYDVKM. After removal of 5 bases from V and 0 bases from J, the junction contained 17 bases not matched to a gene. The CDR3 sequence: CASSPFTGQGRQGSYEQYF. The CDR3 coding sequence is TGTGCCAGCAGTCCCTTCACGGGACAGGGCCGGCAGGGCTCCTACGAGCAGTACTTC.

V is TRBV5-1 and J is TRBJ1-6, with TRBD1 identical over 9 bases. CDR1 is SGHRS and CDR2 is YFSETQ in the germline V gene. Trimming at V came to 3 bases and at J to 3 bases, leaving 7 bases not matched to a gene. The CDR3 runs to 17 residues. CDR3 loop: CASSSGQGLGYNSPLHF. CDR3 coding DNA: TGCGCCAGCAGCTCGGGACAGGGCTTGGGCTATAATTCACCCCTCCACTTT. The full variable domain, its missing parts supplied by reference TRBV5-1 and TRBJ1-6, is KAGVTQTPRYLIKTRGQQVTLSCSPISGHRSVSWYQQTPGQGLQFLFEYFSETQRNKGNFPGRFSGRQFSNSRSEMNVSTLELGDSALYLCASSSGQGLGYNSPLHFGNGTRLTVT.

This chain joins TRBV5-4 and TRBJ1-1; D is perhaps TRBD1 (6 bases). Trimming pared 2 bases from V and 5 bases from J, leaving 13 bases between. The CDR3 length is 14 residues. In germline, CDR1 is SGHNT, CDR2 YYREEE (reference sequence). The CDR3 coding sequence is TGTGCCAGCAGCTTCAATGCAGGGGTAACTGAAGCTTTCTTT. It encodes CASSFNAGVTEAFF.

The chain employs TRBV6-6 and TRBJ1-1, with TRBD1 identical over 7 bases. This CDR3 contains 14 residues. Germline trimming cut 4 bases from V and 0 bases from J; bases unmatched to any gene: 2. The germline V gene has CDR1 MNHNY and CDR2 SVGAGI (reference sequence). For the CDR3, the DNA is TGTGCCAGCAGTTCCGACAGGGTGAACACTGAAGCTTTCTTT. Translating it yields CASSSDRVNTEAFF.

This clone has only a few counts. This chain links TRBV4-3 with TRBJ1-1; 9 bases fit TRBD1. The germline V gene has CDR1 LGHNA and CDR2 YSLEER. The length of the CDR3 is 16 residues. J gave up 4 bases and V 0 bases, and 6 bases lay outside the gene matches. The CDR3 is CASSQERGTGPTEAFF. The CDR3 DNA reads as TGCGCCAGCAGCCAAGAGAGGGGGACAGGGCCCACTGAAGCTTTCTTT.

With respect to this clone: In the same sample, other DNA sequences code for this CDR3. The V gene is TRBV5-1, the J gene TRBJ1-3; a possible D gene is TRBD1 (5 bases). This CDR3 comprises 15 residues. Germline CDR1 SGHRS, CDR2 YFSETQ. Trimming took off 4 bases at V and 0 bases at J, with 11 bases between the two ends. Here the CDR3 reads CASSRDSSSGNTIYF. The CDR3 nucleotides are TGCGCCAGCAGCCGGGACTCGAGCTCTGGAAACACCATATATTTT. The complete variable domain, with remaining parts taken from reference TRBV5-1 and TRBJ1-3, reads KAGVTQTPRYLIKTRGQQVTLSCSPISGHRSVSWYQQTPGQGLQFLFEYFSETQRNKGNFPGRFSGRQFSNSRSEMNVSTLELGDSALYLCASSRDSSSGNTIYFGEGSWLTVV.

This chain links TRBV5-1 with TRBJ1-3; no reliable D call. The V end lost 6 bases, the J end lost 0 bases, and 16 bases lay between the germline ends. The germline CDR1 and CDR2 sequences are SGHRS and YFSETQ. This CDR3 is built from 16 residues. The DNA for the CDR3 is TGCGCCAGCACCCTTAACCTACAGAGCTCTGGAAACACCATATATTTT. Translated, it gives CASTLNLQSSGNTIYF.

The chain is built from TRBV4-2 and TRBJ2-3, with TRBD1 matching over 9 bases. J was trimmed by 4 bases and V by 1 base; bases with no gene match: 9. CDR3 size: 17 residues. Germline CDR1 reads LGHNA; CDR2 reads YNFKEQ. The DNA of the CDR3 is TGTGCCAGCAGCCAAGCCGTAGGGACAGGGTTGGCAGATACGCAGTATTTT. Translating gives CASSQAVGTGLADTQYF.

The genes are TRBV28 and TRBJ1-5; possible D gene TRBD1, 6 bases. This CDR3 has 14 residues. V gave up 5 bases and J gave up 2 bases, with 10 bases separating them. The germline gives CDR1 MDHEN, CDR2 SYDVKM. The CDR3 nucleotides are TGTGCCAGCAGTATGGACAGACGCAATCAGCCCCAGCATTTT. Its protein product is CASSMDRRNQPQHF.

CDR3 sequence: CAISGLAGANEQYF. The CDR3 DNA follows: TGTGCCATCAGTGGACTAGCGGGAGCGAACGAGCAGTACTTC. V gene TRBV10-3 combines with J gene TRBJ2-7; 12 bases are a match to TRBD2. In germline, CDR1 is ENHRY, CDR2 SYGVKD. CDR3 size: 14 residues. V was pared by 4 bases and J by 5 bases, with 3 bases of the junction left unmatched.

CDR3 loop: CASSFAGSYNEQFF. CDR3 bases: TGTGCCAGCAGCTTCGCCGGGAGCTACAATGAGCAGTTCTTC. The gene calls are TRBV7-2 and TRBJ2-1; D may be TRBD2 (6 bases). Trimming took off 3 bases at V and 3 bases at J, with 9 bases between the two ends. This CDR3 spans 14 amino acids. The germline V gene has CDR1 SGHTA and CDR2 FQGNSA.